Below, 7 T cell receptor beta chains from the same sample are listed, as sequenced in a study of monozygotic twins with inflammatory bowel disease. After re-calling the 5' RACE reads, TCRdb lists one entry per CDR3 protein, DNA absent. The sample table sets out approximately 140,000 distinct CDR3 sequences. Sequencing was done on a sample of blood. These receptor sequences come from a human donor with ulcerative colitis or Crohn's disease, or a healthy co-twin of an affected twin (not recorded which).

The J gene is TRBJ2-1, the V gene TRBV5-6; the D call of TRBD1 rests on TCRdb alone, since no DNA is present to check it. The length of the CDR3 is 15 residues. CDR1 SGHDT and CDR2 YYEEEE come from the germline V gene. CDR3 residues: CASSFGGQSYNEQFF.

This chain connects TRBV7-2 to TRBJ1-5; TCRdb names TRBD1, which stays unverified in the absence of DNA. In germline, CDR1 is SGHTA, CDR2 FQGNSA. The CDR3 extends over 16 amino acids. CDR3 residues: CASSRGGTGGNQPQHF.

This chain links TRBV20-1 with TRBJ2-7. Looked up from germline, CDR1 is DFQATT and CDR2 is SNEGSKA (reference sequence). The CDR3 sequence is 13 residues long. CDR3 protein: CSARQGAPYEQYF.

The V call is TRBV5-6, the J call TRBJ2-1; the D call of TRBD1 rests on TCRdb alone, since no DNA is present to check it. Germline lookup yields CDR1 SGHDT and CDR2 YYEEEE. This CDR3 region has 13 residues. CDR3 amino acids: CASRSTGGAKGFF.

The CDR3 spells CASRMSGNSGNTIYF. V is TRBV27 and J is TRBJ1-3. The germline V gene encodes CDR1 MNHEY and CDR2 SMNVEV (reference sequence). The CDR3 contains 15 residues.

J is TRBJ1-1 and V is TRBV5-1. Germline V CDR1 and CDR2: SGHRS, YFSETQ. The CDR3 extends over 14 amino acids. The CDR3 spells CASSSGPSNTEAFF.

CDR3: CASSRSGTGETGELFF. The J gene is TRBJ2-2, the V gene TRBV4-2; TCRdb proposes TRBD1, but this gene call is untestable without DNA. CDR3 length equals 16 residues. The germline V gene encodes CDR1 LGHNA and CDR2 YNFKEQ.